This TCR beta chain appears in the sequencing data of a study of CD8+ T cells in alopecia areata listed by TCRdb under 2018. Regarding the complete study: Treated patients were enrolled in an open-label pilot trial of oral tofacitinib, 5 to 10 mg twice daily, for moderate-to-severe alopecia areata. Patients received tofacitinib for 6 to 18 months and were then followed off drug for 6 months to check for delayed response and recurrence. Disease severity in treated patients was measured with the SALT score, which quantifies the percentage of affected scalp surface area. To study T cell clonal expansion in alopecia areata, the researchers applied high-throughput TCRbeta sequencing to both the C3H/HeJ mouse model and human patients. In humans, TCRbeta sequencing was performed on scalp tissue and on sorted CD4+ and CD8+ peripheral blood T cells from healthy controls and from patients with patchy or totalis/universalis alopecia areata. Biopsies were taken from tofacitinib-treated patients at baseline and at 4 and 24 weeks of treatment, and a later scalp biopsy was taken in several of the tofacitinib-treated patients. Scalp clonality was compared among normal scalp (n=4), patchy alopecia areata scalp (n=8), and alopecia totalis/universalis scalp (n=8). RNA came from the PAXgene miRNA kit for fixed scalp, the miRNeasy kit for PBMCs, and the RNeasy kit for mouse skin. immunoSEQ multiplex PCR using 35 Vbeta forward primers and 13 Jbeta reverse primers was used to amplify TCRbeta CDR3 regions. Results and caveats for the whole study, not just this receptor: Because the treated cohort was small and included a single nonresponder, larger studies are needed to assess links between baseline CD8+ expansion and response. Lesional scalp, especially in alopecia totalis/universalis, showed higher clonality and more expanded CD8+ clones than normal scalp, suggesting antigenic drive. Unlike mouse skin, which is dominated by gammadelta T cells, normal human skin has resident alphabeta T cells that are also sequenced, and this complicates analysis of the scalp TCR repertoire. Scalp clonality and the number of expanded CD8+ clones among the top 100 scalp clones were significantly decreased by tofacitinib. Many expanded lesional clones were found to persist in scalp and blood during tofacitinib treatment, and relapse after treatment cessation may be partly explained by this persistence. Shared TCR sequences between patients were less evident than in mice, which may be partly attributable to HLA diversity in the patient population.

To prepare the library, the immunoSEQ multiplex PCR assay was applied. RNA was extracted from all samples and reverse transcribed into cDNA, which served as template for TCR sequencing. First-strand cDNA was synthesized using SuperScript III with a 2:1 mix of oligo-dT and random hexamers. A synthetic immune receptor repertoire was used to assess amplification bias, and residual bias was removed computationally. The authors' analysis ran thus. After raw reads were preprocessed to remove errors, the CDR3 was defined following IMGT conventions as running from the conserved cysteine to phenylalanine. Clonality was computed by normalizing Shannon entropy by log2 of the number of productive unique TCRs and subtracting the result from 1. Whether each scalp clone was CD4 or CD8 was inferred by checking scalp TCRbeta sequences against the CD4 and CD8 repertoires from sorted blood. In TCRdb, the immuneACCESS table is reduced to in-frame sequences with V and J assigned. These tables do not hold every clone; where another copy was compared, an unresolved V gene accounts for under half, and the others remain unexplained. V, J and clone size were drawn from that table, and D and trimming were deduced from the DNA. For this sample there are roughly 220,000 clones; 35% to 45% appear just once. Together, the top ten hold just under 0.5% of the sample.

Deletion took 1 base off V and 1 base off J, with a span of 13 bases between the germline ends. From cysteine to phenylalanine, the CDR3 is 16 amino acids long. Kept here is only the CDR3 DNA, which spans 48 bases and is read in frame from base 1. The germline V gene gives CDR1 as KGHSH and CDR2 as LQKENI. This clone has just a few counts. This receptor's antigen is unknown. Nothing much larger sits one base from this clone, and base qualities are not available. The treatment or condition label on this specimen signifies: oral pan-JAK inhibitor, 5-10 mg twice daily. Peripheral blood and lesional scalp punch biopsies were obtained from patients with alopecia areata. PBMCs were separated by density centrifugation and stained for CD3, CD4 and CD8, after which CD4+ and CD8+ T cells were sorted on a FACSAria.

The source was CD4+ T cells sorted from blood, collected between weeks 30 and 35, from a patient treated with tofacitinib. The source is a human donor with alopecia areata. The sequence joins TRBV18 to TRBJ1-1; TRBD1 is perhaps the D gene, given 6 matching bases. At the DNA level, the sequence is TGTGCCAGCTCACCACTTCCTAGGGGGAAGAACACTGAAGCTTTCTTT. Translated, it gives CASSPLPRGKNTEAFF. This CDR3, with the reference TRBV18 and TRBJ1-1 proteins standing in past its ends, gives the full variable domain NAGVMQNPRHLVRRRGQEARLRCSPMKGHSHVYWYRQLPEEGLKFMVYLQKENIIDESGMPKERFSAEFPKEGPSILRIQQVVRGDSAAYFCASSPLPRGKNTEAFFGQGTRLTVV.